This passage covers 5 T cell receptor beta chains from one sample sequenced in a study of blood T cell repertoires in COVID-19. TCRdb's copy holds only in-frame clones and misses some; the assay was immunoSEQ multiplex PCR. The table has approximately 460,000 clones, 89% seen once. Sequencing was carried out using peripheral blood. The receptors shown here come from a man aged 18 to 29 with COVID-19, enrolled during active disease.

Points on this clone: A junction end diverges from the germline sequence, so it may reflect a read error. This chain links TRBV7-6 with TRBJ2-5; the match to TRBD2 covers 8 bases. Looked up from germline, CDR1 is SGHVS and CDR2 is FNYEAQ. The CDR3 totals 14 residues. In DNA form, the CDR3 reads TGTGCCAGCAGCCCGACTAGCGTCAGGCCCCCAGGGGACTTC. Its translation is CASSPTSVRPPGDF.

Comment on this clone: Other DNA sequences within the sample encode an identical CDR3. The chain has TRBV5-1 and TRBJ2-5, with 10 bases aligning to TRBD1. The CDR3 spans 14 residues. In germline, CDR1 is SGHRS, CDR2 YFSETQ. V lost 4 bases to trimming and J lost 3 bases; unmatched junction nucleotides: 3. The CDR3 region has the DNA TGCGCCAGCAGCACCGGGACAGGGGAAGAGACCCAGTACTTC. The encoded protein is CASSTGTGEETQYF.

This sequence joins TRBV2 and TRBJ1-3; 8 nucleotides match TRBD1. V trimming: 6 bases; J trimming: 0 bases; junction bases outside the gene matches: 7. CDR3 length equals 16 residues. Germline loops: CDR1 SNHLY, CDR2 FYNNEI. This CDR3 reads CASSLRQGSSGNTIYF. The CDR3 region has the DNA TGTGCCAGCAGCCTGCGACAGGGGAGCTCTGGAAACACCATATATTTT.

The chain joins TRBV4-1 to TRBJ1-1; the D is unclear. The V gene's germline CDR1 is MGHRA and CDR2 YSYEKL. Trimming removed 4 bases at V and 3 bases at J, with 12 bases between. The CDR3 consists of 14 residues. DNA of the CDR3: TGCGCCAGCAGCCGAGACGGACTCGACACTGAAGCTTTCTTT. Encoded protein: CASSRDGLDTEAFF.

This chain links TRBV4-1 with TRBJ1-2; 11 nucleotides align to TRBD1. Trimming removed 3 bases from V and 8 bases from J; junction bases left unmatched: 5. Germline CDR1 MGHRA, CDR2 YSYEKL. The CDR3 totals 14 residues. CDR3 nucleotide sequence: TGCGCCAGCAGCCAGGGACAGGGGGGTCCGGGCTACACCTTC. Translating gives CASSQGQGGPGYTF.